Following are 20 T cell receptor beta chains from one sample sequenced in a study of neoadjuvant anti-PD-1 for oral cavity cancer. The repertoire was sequenced with immunoSEQ multiplex PCR; TCRdb's copy has only in-frame clones and lacks some. The table has 11,000 to 15,000 clones, 60% to 80% seen once. Sample: PBMCs, taken before nivolumab (anti-PD-1) treatment. Receptors were obtained from a person between 40 and 80 years old with oral cavity squamous cell carcinoma.

J is TRBJ2-2 and V is TRBV13; TRBD1 matches 9 bases. V gave up 9 bases and J gave up 5 bases; unmatched junction bases: 7. This CDR3 comprises 14 residues. Germline V gene data show CDR1 as PRHDT and CDR2 as FYEKMQ (reference sequence). The CDR3 spells CASLTGGRTGELFF. For the CDR3, the DNA is TGTGCCAGTTTAACAGGGGGCCGGACCGGGGAGCTGTTTTTT.

In this sample, this clone turned up a few times. The V gene is TRBV7-2, the J gene TRBJ1-1; D is undetermined. Trimming stripped 2 bases from V and 1 base from J, with 8 bases between. The CDR3 totals 14 residues. Germline assignment: CDR1 SGHTA and CDR2 FQGNSA. CDR3 amino acids: CASSLNSQNTEAFF. The CDR3 nucleotides read TGTGCCAGCAGCTTAAACAGCCAGAACACTGAAGCTTTCTTT. Using reference TRBV7-2 and TRBJ1-1 for the parts outside the CDR3, the full variable domain is GAGVSQSPSNKVTEKGKDVELRCDPISGHTALYWYRQSLGQGLEFLIYFQGNSAPDKSGLPSDRFSAERTGGSVSTLTIQRTQQEDSAVYLCASSLNSQNTEAFFGQGTRLTVV.

This rearrangement joins TRBV25-1 to TRBJ1-2; 10 bases match TRBD1. Germline V gives CDR1 MGHDK, CDR2 SYGVNS. The V and J ends lost 2 bases and 4 bases, in that order; junction bases with no gene match: 10. This CDR3 has 17 amino acids. CDR3 nucleotides: TGTGCCAGCAGTGAAAGAGGGACAGGGGAGTGGAGCTATGGCTACACCTTC. This sequence encodes CASSERGTGEWSYGYTF.

V gene TRBV7-2 combines with J gene TRBJ1-2; 7 bases map to TRBD1. CDR1 and CDR2 from the germline V gene are SGHTA and FQGNSA. V lost 5 bases to trimming and J lost 7 bases; unmatched junction nucleotides: 16. The CDR3 is made up of 16 amino acids. CDR3 coding DNA: TGTGCCAGCAGCCCCCGAACAGGGGACGGTTTTGGTGGCTACACCTTC. This sequence encodes CASSPRTGDGFGGYTF. The complete variable domain, with remaining parts taken from reference TRBV7-2 and TRBJ1-2, reads GAGVSQSPSNKVTEKGKDVELRCDPISGHTALYWYRQSLGQGLEFLIYFQGNSAPDKSGLPSDRFSAERTGGSVSTLTIQRTQQEDSAVYLCASSPRTGDGFGGYTFGSGTRLTVV.

CDR3 DNA: TGTGCCAGCAGCTTATTAGGGACAGGGCTCTTCTATGAGCAGTTCTTC. Amino acid sequence: CASSLLGTGLFYEQFF. This chain connects TRBV7-6 to TRBJ2-1, with 9 bases aligning to TRBD1. Germline-derived CDR1 and CDR2 are SGHVS and FNYEAQ. The CDR3 consists of 16 residues. The J segment lost 8 bases and the V segment lost 2 bases, leaving 10 bases of the junction unmatched. The entire variable domain, with the rest obtained from reference TRBV7-6 and TRBJ2-1, is as follows: GAGVSQSPRYKVTKRGQDVALRCDPISGHVSLYWYRQALGQGPEFLTYFNYEAQQDKSGLPNDRFSAERPEGSISTLTIQRTEQRDSAMYRCASSLLGTGLFYEQFFGPGTRLTVL.

This rearrangement joins TRBV30 to TRBJ1-1, with 8 bases that match TRBD1. CDR1 is GTSNPN and CDR2 is SVGIG in the germline V gene (reference sequence). The CDR3 extends over 13 amino acids. V lost 2 bases to trimming and J lost 10 bases; unmatched junction nucleotides: 9. The CDR3 region has the DNA TGTGCCTGGAGTACCGTCCAGGGGGCGCGAGCTTTCTTT. Translating gives CAWSTVQGARAFF.

The chain combines TRBV9 with TRBJ1-2, with TRBD1 identical over 7 bases. Germline CDR1 reads SGDLS; CDR2 reads YYNGEE. V lost 4 bases to trimming and J lost 4 bases; unmatched junction nucleotides: 7. CDR3 length equals 14 residues. CDR3 sequence: CASSLQQGTYGYTF. The CDR3 region has the DNA TGTGCCAGCAGCTTACAACAGGGGACCTATGGCTACACCTTC.

This chain joins TRBV20-1 and TRBJ2-7; D remains ambiguous. Looked up from germline, CDR1 is DFQATT and CDR2 is SNEGSKA (reference sequence). The CDR3 consists of 9 residues. The germline V and J ends were trimmed by 5 bases and 8 bases, with 7 bases remaining between them. In DNA form, the CDR3 reads TGCAGTGCTGAGCGACAGCAGTACTTC. Residues: CSAERQQYF.

The chain joins TRBV10-1 to TRBJ2-3, with a possible D match to TRBD1 (6 bases). Trimming shortened V by 3 bases and J by 3 bases, and 16 bases separated the two germline ends. Germline-derived CDR1 and CDR2 are WNHNN and SYGVQD (reference sequence). The CDR3 contains 16 residues. Written as DNA, the CDR3 is TGCGCCAGCAGTGATCAGACAGGCCGAGGGACAGATACGCAGTATTTT. Translation: CASSDQTGRGTDTQYF.

The chain couples TRBV28 to TRBJ2-7; 10 nucleotides line up with TRBD2. The J segment lost 3 bases and the V segment lost 1 base, leaving 3 bases of the junction unmatched. Germline V gives CDR1 MDHEN, CDR2 SYDVKM. The CDR3 sequence is 15 residues long. The CDR3 DNA sequence: TGTGCCAGCAGTTTATCGGCTAGCGGGAGCTACGAGCAGTACTTC. It is translated as CASSLSASGSYEQYF. The full variable domain, in which reference TRBV28 and TRBJ2-7 provide the parts outside the CDR3, is DVKVTQSSRYLVKRTGEKVFLECVQDMDHENMFWYRQDPGLGLRLIYFSYDVKMKEKGDIPEGYSVSREKKERFSLILESASTNQTSMYLCASSLSASGSYEQYFGPGTRLTVT.

V gene TRBV15 combines with J gene TRBJ2-3; D is unclear. CDR1 and CDR2 (germline): LNHNV, YYDKDF (reference sequence). The CDR3 contains 14 residues. Trimming removed 2 bases from V and 6 bases from J, with 12 bases in between. This chain's CDR3 is CATSRPRPFDTQYF. In nucleotides, the CDR3 is TGTGCCACCAGCAGACCTCGGCCGTTTGATACGCAGTATTTT.

The V call is TRBV6-1, the J call TRBJ1-1, with D maybe TRBD1 (6 bases). V lost 4 bases, J lost 0 bases, and 9 bases lay in between. Germline V CDR1 and CDR2: MNHNS, SASEGT. The CDR3 is made up of 14 amino acids. CDR3 DNA: TGTGCCAGCAGTGCCGGGACACTGAACACTGAAGCTTTCTTT. Translated, it gives CASSAGTLNTEAFF.

The chain is built from TRBV10-1 and TRBJ2-3; tentative D call: TRBD1 (6 bases). V was pared by 7 bases and J by 1 base, with 15 bases between. Germline values: CDR1 WNHNN, CDR2 SYGVQD (reference sequence). This CDR3 comprises 15 residues. Here the CDR3 reads CASNHDRLGTDTQYF. The CDR3 DNA reads TGCGCCAGCAATCACGACAGGTTGGGCACAGATACGCAGTATTTT.

This sequence joins TRBV7-8 and TRBJ1-2, with 7 bases that match TRBD1. The length of the CDR3 is 13 residues. The germline V gene encodes CDR1 SGHVS and CDR2 FQNEAQ. V shed 1 base and J 5 bases; nucleotides not matched to a gene: 1. The CDR3 spells CASSLGQGYGYTF. The CDR3 region has the DNA TGTGCCAGCAGCTTAGGACAGGGATATGGCTACACCTTC.

V usage is TRBV5-6 and J usage is TRBJ1-5; TRBD1 aligns across 7 bases. The junction had 5 bases not matched to a gene; V was cut back by 0 bases and J by 5 bases. The CDR3 contains 15 residues. The V gene's germline CDR1 is SGHDT and CDR2 YYEEEE. The CDR3 DNA is TGTGCCAGCAGCTTGGGCCTCGGACAGGATCAGCCCCAGCATTTT. Translating gives CASSLGLGQDQPQHF.

V and J are TRBV30 and TRBJ2-1, with 11 positions matching TRBD2. V shed 0 bases, J shed 7 bases, and the junction held 5 bases outside the gene matches. This CDR3 comprises 15 residues. Germline V gene data show CDR1 as GTSNPN and CDR2 as SVGIG (reference sequence). Here the CDR3 reads CAWSVIAGGYNEQFF. The CDR3 region has the DNA TGTGCCTGGAGTGTAATAGCGGGGGGGTATAATGAGCAGTTCTTC.

The genes are TRBV28 and TRBJ2-7, with D perhaps matching TRBD1 (5 bases). Trimming took off 6 bases at V and 3 bases at J, with 9 bases between the two ends. From germline, CDR1 is MDHEN and CDR2 SYDVKM. This CDR3 is 12 amino acids long. The CDR3 spells CASRGLFYEQYF. The DNA for the CDR3 is TGTGCCAGCAGGGGGCTGTTCTACGAGCAGTACTTC.

The V gene is TRBV2, the J gene TRBJ2-7; D is unresolved. The CDR3 is made up of 12 amino acids. Germline CDR1 and CDR2: SNHLY and FYNNEI. V lost 6 bases to trimming and J lost 3 bases, with 9 bases between them. CDR3 nucleotide sequence: TGTGCCAGCAGGTTGGATGGCTACGAGCAGTACTTC. Encoded protein: CASRLDGYEQYF.

This clone was observed a single time. The chain has TRBV6-1 and TRBJ1-6, with D uncertain. Per germline, CDR1 MNHNS and CDR2 SASEGT. This CDR3 spans 12 amino acids. Trimming pared 8 bases from V and 6 bases from J, leaving 8 bases between. CDR3 region: CASVASNSPLHF. The DNA for the CDR3 is TGTGCCAGCGTGGCCAGTAATTCACCCCTCCACTTT.

This chain joins TRBV5-1 and TRBJ1-6, with D perhaps matching TRBD1 (5 bases). Trimming left V 0 bases short and J 10 bases short, with 14 bases between. CDR3 length: 15 residues. CDR1 SGHRS and CDR2 YFSETQ come from the germline V gene. CDR3: CASSLGGTRGSPLHF. For the CDR3, the DNA is TGCGCCAGCAGCTTGGGGGGGACCCGGGGGTCACCCCTCCACTTT.